This TCR beta chain was recorded in a study of Ad26.COV2.S vaccination and SARS-CoV-2 variants. Study-wide results and limits: Reported findings describe substantial breadth in spike-specific CD8+ and CD4+ T cell responses following vaccination.

Here immunoSEQ multiplex PCR was the method, and the copy in TCRdb shows in-frame clones only, minus some. There are roughly 500,000 clones in the sample; roughly nine tenths occur only once, and approximately 2.5% lies in the top ten. Germline CDR1 MNHNS, CDR2 SASEGT. This CDR3 region has 16 residues. The trim removed 2 bases at V and 3 bases at J, leaving 9 bases unmatched. Stated treatment: some 20 received Ad26.COV2.S at low or high dose, single or two shots; several received placebo; per-sample allocation not given. Sampling was done on day 63 after the first vaccine or placebo injection. A note on this clone: What it binds is not known.

This clonotype originated in a person between 18 and 65 years old who received the Ad26.COV2.S COVID-19 vaccine or a placebo. The input for sequencing was peripheral blood, taken in a trial of Ad26.COV2.S vaccine versus placebo. J is TRBJ2-7 and V is TRBV6-1; 8 nucleotides align to TRBD2. The CDR3 region has the DNA TGTGCCAGCAGTGAATGGCTAGCGGGCGGGGGCTACGAGCAGTACGTC. Translated, it gives CASSEWLAGGGYEQYV.